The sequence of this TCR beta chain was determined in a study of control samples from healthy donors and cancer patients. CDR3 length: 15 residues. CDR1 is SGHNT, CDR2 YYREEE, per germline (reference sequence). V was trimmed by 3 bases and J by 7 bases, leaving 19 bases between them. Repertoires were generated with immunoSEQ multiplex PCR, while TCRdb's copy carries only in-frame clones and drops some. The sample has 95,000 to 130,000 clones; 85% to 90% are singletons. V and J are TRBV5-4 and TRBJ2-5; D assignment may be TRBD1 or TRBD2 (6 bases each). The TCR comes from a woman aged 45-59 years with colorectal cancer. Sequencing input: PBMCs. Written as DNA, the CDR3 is TGTGCCAGCAGCTACGGGAGAGCCGGGGGCGCGACCCAGTACTTC. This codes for CASSYGRAGGATQYF.